Each of the 6 T cell receptor beta chains below was sequenced from the same sample in a study of T cells in narcolepsy. The repertoire was sequenced with immunoSEQ multiplex PCR; TCRdb's copy has only in-frame clones and lacks some. The sample contains more than 30,000 clones, roughly four fifths of which appear only once. Input material: CD45RA- memory CD4+ T cells from PBMCs. These receptors were collected from a human donor with narcolepsy.

The chain combines TRBV7-7 with TRBJ1-1, with TRBD1 as a possible D gene (6 bases). V dropped 3 bases and J dropped 3 bases, with 8 bases sitting between them. This CDR3 is 13 amino acids long. Germline V gene lookup returns CDR1 SSHAT and CDR2 FNYEAQ (reference sequence). The chain's CDR3 is CASSFDRHTEAFF. CDR3 coding DNA: TGTGCCAGCAGCTTTGACAGGCACACTGAAGCTTTCTTT.

The chain uses TRBV11-2 and TRBJ1-1; D not certain. Trimming cost V 1 base and J 5 bases, with 11 bases left between them. This CDR3 is built from 14 residues. Germline-derived CDR1 and CDR2 are SGHAT and FQNNGV. The CDR3 bases are TGTGCCAGCAGCTTAGGTGCACCGTCGACTGAAGCTTTCTTT. Protein product: CASSLGAPSTEAFF. Based on the CDR3 plus reference TRBV11-2 and TRBJ1-1, the full variable domain is EAGVAQSPRYKIIEKRQSVAFWCNPISGHATLYWYQQILGQGPKLLIQFQNNGVVDDSQLPKDRFSAERLKGVDSTLKIQPAKLEDSAVYLCASSLGAPSTEAFFGQGTRLTVV.

Remarks on this clone: At the DNA level, this CDR3 is encoded by other sequences in the same sample as well. The chain is built from TRBV7-2 and TRBJ1-5; D call uncertain. Trimming removed 9 bases from V and 2 bases from J, with 17 bases in between. The CDR3 runs to 15 residues. CDR1 SGHTA and CDR2 FQGNSA come from the germline V gene. The CDR3 reads CASSPSLQRNQPQHF. DNA of the CDR3: TGTGCCAGTAGCCCGTCCCTTCAGCGCAATCAGCCCCAGCATTTT.

The rearrangement joins TRBV11-2 to TRBJ2-5, with TRBD1 matching over 9 bases. Judging by the DNA end, TRBJ2-7 fits better; the J call may be wrong. The CDR3 loop spans 16 amino acids. The germline V gene encodes CDR1 SGHAT and CDR2 FQNNGV. CDR3 residues: CASSLAPDRGTYEQYF. CDR3 DNA sequence: TGTGCCAGCAGCTTAGCCCCAGACAGGGGGACCTACGAGCAGTACTTC.

The chain combines TRBV5-4 with TRBJ2-3, with 9 bases matching TRBD2. Trimming cost V 4 bases and J 0 bases; bases outside gene matches: 6. CDR1 and CDR2 (germline): SGHNT, YYREEE (reference sequence). The CDR3 totals 16 residues. Written as DNA, the CDR3 is TGTGCCAGCAGCAGAATAGCGGGGGCTAGCACAGATACGCAGTATTTT. Translated, it gives CASSRIAGASTDTQYF.

The chain joins TRBV5-6 to TRBJ1-5; no reliable D call. The V gene's germline CDR1 is SGHDT and CDR2 YYEEEE. CDR3 size: 14 residues. V lost 6 bases, J lost 4 bases, and 14 bases lay in between. The CDR3 bases are TGTGCCAGCACCAACCGGGCCGATAATCAGCCCCAGCATTTT. This codes for CASTNRADNQPQHF. The whole variable domain, filled in from reference TRBV5-6 and TRBJ1-5, reads DAGVTQSPTHLIKTRGQQVTLRCSPKSGHDTVSWYQQALGQGPQFIFQYYEEEERQRGNFPDRFSGHQFPNYSSELNVNALLLGDSALYLCASTNRADNQPQHFGDGTRLSIL.